These 17 T cell receptor beta chains originate from one sample sequenced in a study of blood T cell repertoires in COVID-19. Some clones are missing from TCRdb's copy, which holds only in-frame ones; the method was immunoSEQ multiplex PCR. Among 150,000 to 180,000 clones, around 80% were seen once, and the ten largest hold under 0.75%. The sequenced material came from peripheral blood. All receptors derive from a man aged 55 to 70 with acute or convalescent COVID-19.

This sequence joins TRBV13 and TRBJ2-7; 12 nucleotides align to TRBD2. The V gene's germline CDR1 is PRHDT and CDR2 FYEKMQ (reference sequence). J gave up 6 bases and V 5 bases, and 8 bases lay outside the gene matches. The CDR3 sequence is 15 residues long. In nucleotides, the CDR3 is TGTGCCAGCAGCGACCCTAGCGGGAGGGCGACCGAGCAGTACTTC. Its protein product is CASSDPSGRATEQYF.

The chain recombines TRBV4-2 with TRBJ1-1, with D possibly matching TRBD1 (6 bases). Trimming removed 1 base from V and 3 bases from J, with 12 bases in between. The V gene's germline CDR1 is LGHNA and CDR2 YNFKEQ. This CDR3 has 15 residues. The CDR3 bases are TGTGCCAGCAGCCAAGGGGCAGGGGCCGACACTGAAGCTTTCTTT. It specifies CASSQGAGADTEAFF.

The rearrangement uses TRBV3-1 (or the pseudogene TRBV3-2) and TRBJ2-1; weak D call: TRBD1 (6 bases). The CDR3 runs to 13 residues. Germline V gene lookup returns CDR1 LGHDT and CDR2 YNNKEL (reference sequence). V lost 5 bases and J 9 bases, leaving 14 bases between the germline ends. CDR3 in DNA: TGTGCCAGCAGCATATACCGAGGGGGTGAGCAGTTCTTC. Its protein product is CASSIYRGGEQFF.

This rearrangement joins TRBV27 to TRBJ1-2; TRBD1 agrees at 7 bases. The CDR3 extends over 14 amino acids. Germline CDR1 reads MNHEY; CDR2 reads SMNVEV (reference sequence). After removal of 4 bases from V and 5 bases from J, the junction contained 7 bases not matched to a gene. CDR3 sequence (DNA): TGTGCCAGCAGTTCCCCCGGGACAGTATATGGCTACACCTTC. This codes for CASSSPGTVYGYTF.

This chain links TRBV6-2 or TRBV6-3 with TRBJ2-7; D remains ambiguous. Germline V gene lookup returns CDR1 MNHEY and CDR2 SVGEGT. The germline V and J ends were trimmed by 5 bases and 3 bases, with 5 bases remaining between them. There are 11 residues in the CDR3. The CDR3: CASSQYYEQYF. DNA for the CDR3: TGTGCCAGCAGTCAGTACTACGAGCAGTACTTC.

The chain combines TRBV6-2 or TRBV6-3 with TRBJ2-5; TRBD1 might be the D (5 bases). This CDR3 region has 15 residues. From germline, CDR1 is MNHEY and CDR2 SVGEGT. V was pared by 2 bases and J by 0 bases, with 10 bases between. CDR3 residues: CASSYGATYQETQYF. CDR3 in DNA: TGTGCCAGCAGTTACGGGGCTACGTACCAAGAGACCCAGTACTTC.

V and J are TRBV9 and TRBJ2-6; TRBD1 aligns across 9 bases. The ends lost 4 bases at V and 4 bases at J; junction bases unmatched: 18. The germline gives CDR1 SGDLS, CDR2 YYNGEE. This CDR3 is 20 amino acids long. In DNA form, the CDR3 reads TGTGCCAGCAGCTCACCCCCGGGACAGGGATCCCTCGGCGGGGCCAACGTCCTGACTTTC. It encodes CASSSPPGQGSLGGANVLTF. The full variable domain, completed using reference TRBV9 and TRBJ2-6, is DSGVTQTPKHLITATGQRVTLRCSPRSGDLSVYWYQQSLDQGLQFLIQYYNGEERAKGNILERFSAQQFPDLHSELNLSSLELGDSALYFCASSSPPGQGSLGGANVLTFGAGSRLTVL.

V is TRBV6-5 and J is TRBJ1-6, with TRBD1 matching over 7 bases. V was pared by 4 bases and J by 6 bases, with 6 bases of the junction left unmatched. The CDR3 runs 15 residues. Germline V lookup: CDR1 MNHEY, CDR2 SVGAGI. The CDR3 bases are TGTGCCAGCAGTTTGGGTCGACAGGGTAATTCACCCCTCCACTTT. Translating gives CASSLGRQGNSPLHF.

This clone was found once. The chain carries TRBV28 and TRBJ1-2, with TRBD1 identical over 8 bases. Trimming at V came to 4 bases and at J to 7 bases, leaving 14 bases not matched to a gene. This CDR3 comprises 16 residues. CDR1 MDHEN and CDR2 SYDVKM come from the germline V gene. The CDR3 DNA reads as TGTGCCAGCAGTTCCTTAGACAGGGGAGTGATAAGTGGCTACACCTTC. Translated: CASSSLDRGVISGYTF.

Only one count was recorded for this clone. The chain uses TRBV3-1 (or the pseudogene TRBV3-2) and TRBJ1-4; 10 bases match TRBD1. The CDR3 length is 16 residues. CDR1 and CDR2 from the germline V gene are LGHDT and YNNKEL (reference sequence). The junction had 9 bases not matched to a gene; V was cut back by 4 bases and J by 7 bases. CDR3 sequence: CASSPGTGATLEKLFF. The CDR3 region has the DNA TGTGCCAGCAGCCCAGGGACAGGGGCCACCCTTGAAAAACTGTTTTTT.

The chain joins TRBV19 to TRBJ2-7; D may be TRBD1 (6 bases). Trimming took off 7 bases at V and 4 bases at J, with 20 bases between the two ends. CDR3 length: 15 amino acids. Germline lookup yields CDR1 LNHDA and CDR2 SQIVND (reference sequence). The CDR3 DNA follows: TGTGCCAGTAAGGCCAGGGGCGCAGGTGAATACGAGCAGTACTTC. This translates into CASKARGAGEYEQYF.

J is TRBJ2-2 and V is TRBV9; D remains ambiguous. The germline V gene has CDR1 SGDLS and CDR2 YYNGEE. The CDR3 runs 14 residues. Trimming took off 0 bases at V and 6 bases at J, with 9 bases between the two ends. The CDR3 protein is CASSVGTVAGELFF. The DNA of the CDR3 is TGTGCCAGCAGCGTAGGTACAGTGGCCGGGGAGCTGTTTTTT.

The chain carries TRBV29-1 and TRBJ2-4; tentatively, D is TRBD1 (6 bases). V was shortened by 5 bases and J by 7 bases, with 15 bases between the two germline ends. CDR3 length: 13 amino acids. Germline V gene lookup returns CDR1 SQVTM and CDR2 ANQGSEA. The CDR3 loop reads CSVLTGTPNIQYF. The CDR3 nucleotides read TGCAGCGTTTTGACAGGCACGCCTAACATTCAGTACTTC.

This clone has a handful of counts. The chain employs TRBV5-1 and TRBJ1-1, with a weak D call TRBD1 (6 bases). Trimming took 4 bases from V and 5 from J, leaving 12 bases between them. CDR3 size: 13 residues. The germline V gene encodes CDR1 SGHRS and CDR2 YFSETQ. The CDR3 loop is CASSVDSQTEAFF. CDR3 sequence (DNA): TGCGCCAGCAGCGTGGACAGTCAAACTGAAGCTTTCTTT. Full variable domain (rest looked up from reference TRBV5-1 and TRBJ1-1): KAGVTQTPRYLIKTRGQQVTLSCSPISGHRSVSWYQQTPGQGLQFLFEYFSETQRNKGNFPGRFSGRQFSNSRSEMNVSTLELGDSALYLCASSVDSQTEAFFGQGTRLTVV.

This chain joins TRBV12-5 and TRBJ2-7, with D uncertain. V shed 4 bases and J shed 5 bases, with 6 bases lying between them. Germline CDR1 and CDR2: LGHNT and FRNRAP. The CDR3 totals 11 residues. The CDR3: CASGSHHEQYF. The CDR3 coding sequence is TGTGCTAGTGGTTCACACCACGAGCAGTACTTC.

This clone has a handful of counts. The sample has other DNA sequences that encode this CDR3 too. The rearrangement uses TRBV13 and TRBJ2-3; possible D gene TRBD2, 7 bases. Germline CDR1 is PRHDT and CDR2 is FYEKMQ (reference sequence). Trimming stripped 3 bases from V and 4 bases from J, with 17 bases between. CDR3 length: 16 residues. The CDR3 DNA sequence: TGTGCCAGCAGCTTGATGAGGGGGGGCAGAGCAGATACGCAGTATTTT. Amino acids: CASSLMRGGRADTQYF.

The rearrangement uses TRBV18 and TRBJ1-6, with D tentatively TRBD1 (6 bases). This CDR3 spans 21 amino acids. V was trimmed by 0 bases and J by 10 bases, leaving 31 bases between them. The germline V gene encodes CDR1 KGHSH and CDR2 LQKENI. The CDR3 region has the DNA TGTGCCAGCTCACCACCGTTAAGGCTAGGACAGCGCCTTAAGGTTAACTCACCCCTCCACTTT. It translates to CASSPPLRLGQRLKVNSPLHF.